One sample yielded the 30 T cell receptor beta chains listed below, sequenced in a study of T cell responses to AZD1222 COVID-19 vaccine. This table comes from immunoSEQ multiplex PCR, and its TCRdb copy is limited to in-frame clones, with some not included. The sample holds some 150,000 clones, 80% to 95% seen once. The sample in question was peripheral blood, obtained 28 days after the second AZD1222 dose. Every receptor here comes from an adult who received the AZD1222 COVID-19 vaccine.

This clone was recorded only once. The rearrangement links TRBV27 to TRBJ1-2; D is perhaps TRBD1 (6 bases). V was cut by 3 bases and J by 8 bases, with 22 bases left in between. The CDR3 extends over 16 amino acids. Germline V lookup: CDR1 MNHEY, CDR2 SMNVEV (reference sequence). CDR3 DNA: TGTGCCAGCAGTTTTTCCCCGCGGACAGAACTGGGGGGCTACACCTTC. As protein: CASSFSPRTELGGYTF.

The chain is built from TRBV21-1 and TRBJ2-7; the table names TRBD1, a call not compared with the DNA. TRBV21-1 is assigned pseudogene status. CDR3 length: 17 amino acids. CDR3 region: CASSMSPRVRGTYEQYF. DNA for the CDR3: TGTGCCAGCAGCATGTCCCCAAGAGTAAGGGGTACCTACGAGCAGTACTTC.

The chain joins TRBV7-8 to TRBJ1-2; D is undetermined. Trimming cost V 5 bases and J 6 bases, with 10 bases left between them. The V gene's germline CDR1 is SGHVS and CDR2 FQNEAQ. This CDR3 spans 12 amino acids. The CDR3 sequence is CASSMDWDGYTF. Here the CDR3 DNA reads TGTGCCAGCAGCATGGATTGGGATGGCTACACCTTC.

As concerns this clone: The junction and the germline gene differ at one end; a read error may be behind it. This chain uses TRBV5-1 with TRBJ2-7; 9 bases are shared with TRBD2. This CDR3 has 15 amino acids. Germline V lookup: CDR1 SGHRS, CDR2 YFSETQ. The CDR3 loop is CASSRAGTSSDEQYF. CDR3 sequence (DNA): TGCGCCAGCAGCCGAGCCGGGACTAGCTCCGACGAGCAGTACTTC.

The chain employs TRBV2 and TRBJ2-7, with 8 bases aligning to TRBD2. Germline CDR1 is SNHLY and CDR2 is FYNNEI. With V trimmed by 6 bases and J by 5 bases, 9 bases remained unmatched. CDR3 length: 14 amino acids. The CDR3 here is CASRISAGGDEQYF. In DNA form, the CDR3 reads TGTGCCAGCAGGATTTCGGCGGGAGGAGACGAGCAGTACTTC. The whole variable domain, filled in from reference TRBV2 and TRBJ2-7, reads EPEVTQTPSHQVTQMGQEVILRCVPISNHLYFYWYRQILGQKVEFLVSFYNNEISEKSEIFDDQFSVERPDGSNFTLKIRSTKLEDSAMYFCASRISAGGDEQYFGPGTRLTVT.

The V gene is TRBV28, the J gene TRBJ1-1; maybe TRBD1 (6 bases). CDR3 length: 11 residues. CDR1 is MDHEN and CDR2 is SYDVKM in the germline V gene. The V end was cut by 8 bases, the J end by 7 bases, with 11 bases between. The CDR3 DNA reads as TGTGCCAGCGGACAGCGGCTTGAAGCTTTCTTT. It encodes CASGQRLEAFF. Looking up the rest from reference TRBV28 and TRBJ1-1 gives the full variable domain: DVKVTQSSRYLVKRTGEKVFLECVQDMDHENMFWYRQDPGLGLRLIYFSYDVKMKEKGDIPEGYSVSREKKERFSLILESASTNQTSMYLCASGQRLEAFFGQGTRLTVV.

This clone was recorded once. The chain couples TRBV4-3 to TRBJ2-3, with 7 bases fitting TRBD2. Germline-derived CDR1 and CDR2 are LGHNA and YSLEER. The CDR3 extends over 16 amino acids. V was clipped by 1 base and J by 8 bases; unmatched bases: 12. DNA of the CDR3: TGCGCCAGCAGCCAAGGGAGCGGGACTGAGACTGGTACGCAGTATTTT. It codes for CASSQGSGTETGTQYF.

The chain employs TRBV11-3 and TRBJ2-7, with a weak D call TRBD1 (5 bases). Germline loops: CDR1 SGHNT, CDR2 YENEEA. V shed 5 bases and J shed 7 bases, with 15 bases lying between them. CDR3 size: 13 residues. This CDR3 is CASSIGQSEEQYF. The CDR3 bases are TGTGCCAGCAGCATCGGACAATCGGAGGAGCAGTACTTC.

The chain links TRBV25-1 to TRBJ2-1; 9 positions match TRBD2. The germline gives CDR1 MGHDK, CDR2 SYGVNS. The length of the CDR3 is 16 residues. Trimming at V came to 2 bases and at J to 6 bases, leaving 8 bases not matched to a gene. The CDR3 protein is CASSESWSSGVNEQFF. DNA of the CDR3: TGTGCCAGCAGTGAAAGCTGGTCTAGCGGGGTCAATGAGCAGTTCTTC.

In its sample, this clone was seen once. V and J are TRBV7-9 and TRBJ1-1, with 7 bases fitting TRBD1. The CDR3 sequence is 15 residues long. V dropped 4 bases and J dropped 3; count of bases not matched to a gene: 8. Germline CDR1 and CDR2: SEHNR and FQNEAQ (reference sequence). Here the CDR3 DNA reads TGTGCCAGCAGCTCGGAGCGGGACAGCTACACTGAAGCTTTCTTT. Encoded protein: CASSSERDSYTEAFF.

The chain links TRBV29-1 to TRBJ2-1; TRBD2 matches 11 bases. Germline V lookup: CDR1 SQVTM, CDR2 ANQGSEA. The ends lost 7 bases at V and 6 bases at J; junction bases unmatched: 11. This CDR3 has 15 amino acids. The CDR3 loop reads CSARQGTSGSNEQFF. CDR3 coding DNA: TGCAGCGCCCGCCAAGGGACTAGCGGATCCAATGAGCAGTTCTTC.

This chain uses TRBV7-2 with TRBJ2-7; the match to TRBD2 covers 12 bases. This CDR3 region has 15 residues. J was trimmed by 7 bases and V by 4 bases; bases with no gene match: 8. Germline-derived CDR1 and CDR2 are SGHTA and FQGNSA. In DNA, the CDR3 is TGTGCCAGCAGCTCCCCGACTAGCGGGAGTAATGAGCAGTACTTC. Protein: CASSSPTSGSNEQYF.

This sequence joins TRBV18 and TRBJ1-1; D is undetermined. Germline CDR1 is KGHSH and CDR2 is LQKENI. The CDR3 runs to 15 residues. The V gene lost 3 bases and the J gene lost 3 bases, with 14 bases spanning the gap. CDR3 sequence reads: CASSPGPALYTEAFF. Here the CDR3 DNA reads TGTGCCAGCTCACCTGGGCCCGCTTTGTACACTGAAGCTTTCTTT.

The gene calls are TRBV3-1 (or the pseudogene TRBV3-2) and TRBJ1-2, with D perhaps TRBD1 (5 bases). Looked up from germline, CDR1 is LGHDT and CDR2 is YNNKEL (reference sequence). Trimming pared 3 bases from V and 10 bases from J, leaving 9 bases between. The CDR3 sequence is 11 residues long. The CDR3 loop reads CASSQTGVYTF. The DNA of the CDR3 is TGTGCCAGCAGCCAGACGGGGGTCTACACCTTC.

The chain uses TRBV30 and TRBJ1-5; no clear D. CDR3 length equals 13 residues. V was clipped by 4 bases and J by 3 bases, with 10 bases between them. Germline-derived CDR1 and CDR2 are GTSNPN and SVGIG (reference sequence). DNA of the CDR3: TGTGCCTGGACGGCGGGGATCAATCAGCCCCAGCATTTT. Its protein is CAWTAGINQPQHF.

CDR3 amino acids: CASSLVARTDTQYF. For the CDR3, the DNA is TGTGCCAGCAGCTTAGTAGCACGCACAGATACGCAGTATTTT. This rearrangement joins TRBV7-7 to TRBJ2-3; D remains unclear. Between the trimmed V and J ends, which lost 1 base and 1 base, there was a span of 6 bases. This CDR3 is built from 14 residues. Germline values: CDR1 SSHAT, CDR2 FNYEAQ (reference sequence).

The V gene is TRBV19, the J gene TRBJ1-5; 7 nucleotides agree with TRBD1. Germline-derived CDR1 and CDR2 are LNHDA and SQIVND (reference sequence). V lost 6 bases to trimming and J lost 7 bases; unmatched junction nucleotides: 9. CDR3 length: 14 amino acids. The CDR3 DNA is TGTGCCAGTAGCGTTACAGGGGCAGGGCAGCCCCAGCATTTT. It encodes CASSVTGAGQPQHF.

There are a few counts of this clone. The rearrangement uses TRBV28 and TRBJ1-4, with D perhaps TRBD1 (5 bases). CDR3 size: 16 residues. The V end was cut by 2 bases, the J end by 2 bases, with 12 bases between. Looked up from germline, CDR1 is MDHEN and CDR2 is SYDVKM. CDR3 sequence (DNA): TGTGCCAGCAGTTTACGGGGGGTCGGGACTAATGAAAAACTGTTTTTT. It codes for CASSLRGVGTNEKLFF.

CDR3 region: CASSQDQRMFSGELFF. The CDR3 DNA reads as TGCGCCAGCAGCCAAGATCAACGAATGTTCTCCGGGGAGCTGTTTTTT. The chain is built from TRBV4-3 and TRBJ2-2; D remains unclear. The germline CDR1 and CDR2 sequences are LGHNA and YSLEER. CDR3 length: 16 amino acids. The V and J ends lost 0 bases and 6 bases respectively, with 14 bases between them.

This clone was seen just once. The chain carries TRBV7-2 and TRBJ1-6; TRBD1 aligns across 7 bases. The ends lost 3 bases at V and 6 bases at J; junction bases unmatched: 8. CDR1 SGHTA and CDR2 FQGNSA come from the germline V gene. The CDR3 covers 16 residues. The CDR3 DNA sequence: TGTGCCAGCAGCTTCCTCGAGGGGGCCGGTAATTCACCCCTCCACTTT. It translates to CASSFLEGAGNSPLHF.

CDR3 nucleotides: TGTGCCAGCAGCTTAGTCTTCACCGGGGAGCTGTTTTTT. It codes for CASSLVFTGELFF. The chain employs TRBV11-3 and TRBJ2-2; no definite D call. V shed 1 base and J shed 4 bases, with 4 bases lying between them. The CDR3 consists of 13 residues. Germline V gives CDR1 SGHNT, CDR2 YENEEA. Supplemented by reference TRBV11-3 and TRBJ2-2, the full variable domain reads EAGVVQSPRYKIIEKKQPVAFWCNPISGHNTLYWYLQNLGQGPELLIRYENEEAVDDSQLPKDRFSAERLKGVDSTLKIQPAELGDSAVYLCASSLVFTGELFFGEGSRLTVL.

The chain employs TRBV12-5 and TRBJ2-5; D may match TRBD1 or TRBD2 (5 bases each). The ends were cut back, 5 bases at V and 5 bases at J, with 21 bases in the middle. Germline V lookup: CDR1 LGHNT, CDR2 FRNRAP. The CDR3 extends over 16 amino acids. The CDR3 here is CASGGRARDVWETQYF. CDR3 sequence (DNA): TGTGCTAGTGGTGGACGGGCCCGGGACGTCTGGGAGACCCAGTACTTC.

This clone has more than one count but fewer than ten. V gene TRBV27 combines with J gene TRBJ1-1; TRBD1 matches at 9 bases. Unmatched junction bases numbered 16, after V lost 5 bases and J lost 3 bases. The CDR3 extends over 18 amino acids. Germline V gene data show CDR1 as MNHEY and CDR2 as SMNVEV (reference sequence). CDR3 sequence reads: CASSPEITGGVWDTEAFF. CDR3 nucleotide sequence: TGTGCCAGCAGTCCTGAAATCACAGGGGGCGTTTGGGACACTGAAGCTTTCTTT.

CDR3 amino acids: CASSPGPAAEAFF. DNA for the CDR3: TGTGCCAGCTCACCAGGTCCTGCAGCTGAAGCTTTCTTT. V and J are TRBV18 and TRBJ1-1, with no clear D. Germline V gene lookup returns CDR1 KGHSH and CDR2 LQKENI. V gave up 2 bases and J gave up 6 bases, with 10 bases separating them. The CDR3 is 13 amino acids.

The chain uses TRBV5-6 and TRBJ1-5; maybe TRBD1 (5 bases). The length of the CDR3 is 16 residues. Germline CDR1 and CDR2: SGHDT and YYEEEE. V was shortened by 4 bases and J by 3 bases, with 17 bases between the two germline ends. The CDR3 loop is CASSKVGTVLNQPQHF. DNA of the CDR3: TGTGCCAGCAGCAAAGTGGGGACGGTCCTCAATCAGCCCCAGCATTTT.

The chain recombines TRBV6-2 or TRBV6-3 with TRBJ1-5; D might be TRBD1 (6 bases). V gave up 7 bases and J gave up 7 bases, with 17 bases separating them. This CDR3 has 14 residues. Germline CDR1 reads MNHEY; CDR2 reads SVGEGT. The CDR3: CASTPGGSGQPQHF. The CDR3, as DNA: TGTGCCAGCACCCCGGGGGGCTCGGGGCAGCCCCAGCATTTT.

The V and J genes are TRBV7-9 and TRBJ1-1, with 9 bases fitting TRBD1. The ends lost 5 bases at V and 1 base at J; junction bases unmatched: 5. Germline loops: CDR1 SEHNR, CDR2 FQNEAQ (reference sequence). CDR3 size: 15 residues. CDR3 region: CASSRGGQGNTEAFF. The CDR3 bases are TGTGCCAGCAGCCGAGGGGGACAGGGGAACACTGAAGCTTTCTTT.

The V and J genes are TRBV19 and TRBJ2-7, with 9 nucleotides matching TRBD1. With V trimmed by 7 bases and J by 5 bases, 9 bases remained unmatched. Germline-derived CDR1 and CDR2 are LNHDA and SQIVND (reference sequence). The CDR3 totals 14 residues. The CDR3 sequence is CASNHRDRVHEQYF. The CDR3 nucleotides read TGTGCCAGTAACCACCGGGACAGGGTCCACGAGCAGTACTTC. Based on the CDR3 plus reference TRBV19 and TRBJ2-7, the full variable domain is DGGITQSPKYLFRKEGQNVTLSCEQNLNHDAMYWYRQDPGQGLRLIYYSQIVNDFQKGDIAEGYSVSREKKESFPLTVTSAQKNPTAFYLCASNHRDRVHEQYFGPGTRLTVT.

The genes are TRBV3-1 (or the pseudogene TRBV3-2) and TRBJ1-2; a possible D gene is TRBD1 (6 bases). Trimming removed 4 bases at V and 8 bases at J, with 11 bases between. CDR3 length: 12 amino acids. Per germline, CDR1 LGHDT and CDR2 YNNKEL (reference sequence). The CDR3 nucleotides are TGTGCCAGCAGCCCGGACAGAGGAGGCTACACCTTC. This sequence encodes CASSPDRGGYTF.

V and J are TRBV5-8 and TRBJ2-3; a weak D match, TRBD1 (6 bases). The CDR3 is 14 amino acids. Per germline, CDR1 SGHTS and CDR2 YDEGEE. Deletions cut 0 bases from V and 1 base from J, with 6 bases between. The CDR3 coding sequence is TGTGCCAGCAGCTTGGACAGGGGCACAGATACGCAGTATTTT. It is translated as CASSLDRGTDTQYF.